Shown below are 20 T cell receptor beta chains from a single sample sequenced in a study of cytotoxic CD8 clonotypes in ibrutinib-treated CLL. The repertoire was sequenced with immunoSEQ multiplex PCR; TCRdb's copy has only in-frame clones and lacks some. The sample has 150,000 to 200,000 clones; around 80% are singletons. This specimen was PBMCs, taken after 24 months of ibrutinib treatment. These receptors originate from a human donor with chronic lymphocytic leukemia.

The V call is TRBV6-4, the J call TRBJ1-6; TRBD1 matches 7 bases. The ends lost 2 bases at V and 8 bases at J; junction bases unmatched: 6. CDR3 size: 15 residues. Germline loops: CDR1 MRHNA, CDR2 SNTAGT. Here the CDR3 reads CASSDRQGRHSPLHF. The CDR3 DNA reads TGTGCCAGCAGTGACCGACAGGGAAGACATTCACCCCTCCACTTT.

The CDR3 sequence is CASSSQGARYYGYTF. The CDR3 DNA is TGTGCCAGCAGCTCACAGGGGGCGCGTTACTATGGCTACACCTTC. V is TRBV7-9 and J is TRBJ1-2; 9 bases are a match to TRBD1. From germline, CDR1 is SEHNR and CDR2 FQNEAQ (reference sequence). V lost 4 bases, J lost 3 bases, and 6 bases stayed unmatched. The CDR3 has 15 residues.

The chain combines TRBV28 with TRBJ2-3, with TRBD1 identical over 7 bases. The germline V gene has CDR1 MDHEN and CDR2 SYDVKM. CDR3 length: 16 residues. J was trimmed by 1 base and V by 8 bases; bases with no gene match: 12. Here the CDR3 DNA reads TGTGCCAGCTCCCCCTCAGGGGGATGGGGCACAGATACGCAGTATTTT. It is translated as CASSPSGGWGTDTQYF.

The CDR3 bases are TGTGCCAGCTCACCGGGACAAAGACATCAGCCCCAGCATTTT. It is translated as CASSPGQRHQPQHF. The chain employs TRBV18 and TRBJ1-5; a weak D match, TRBD1 (6 bases). Germline CDR1 is KGHSH and CDR2 is LQKENI. This CDR3 is built from 14 residues. The V end was cut by 3 bases, the J end by 5 bases, with 11 bases between.

The chain employs TRBV9 and TRBJ2-5; D is undetermined. The V gene's germline CDR1 is SGDLS and CDR2 YYNGEE. CDR3 length: 15 amino acids. V was pared by 2 bases and J by 1 base, with 12 bases between. Written as DNA, the CDR3 is TGTGCCAGCAGCGTTCAAGCGACCTCCCAAGAGACCCAGTACTTC. This codes for CASSVQATSQETQYF.

J is TRBJ1-6 and V is TRBV19; no clear D gene. Germline CDR1 is LNHDA and CDR2 is SQIVND (reference sequence). The CDR3 is 18 amino acids. V lost 1 base, J lost 5 bases, and 18 bases lay in between. In DNA form, the CDR3 reads TGTGCCAGTAGTATAGTAATTCGCCCCAGCGGACATAATTCACCCCTCCACTTT. This translates into CASSIVIRPSGHNSPLHF.

V is TRBV18 and J is TRBJ1-2; D ambiguous. The CDR3 has 13 amino acids. Trimming left V 3 bases short and J 6 bases short, with 11 bases between. Germline lookup yields CDR1 KGHSH and CDR2 LQKENI. CDR3 amino acids: CASSPSIGDGYTF. CDR3 in DNA: TGTGCCAGCTCACCCTCGATCGGGGATGGCTACACCTTC.

The V call is TRBV5-8, the J call TRBJ1-5, with D tentatively TRBD1 (5 bases). The CDR3 has 16 amino acids. In germline, CDR1 is SGHTS, CDR2 YDEGEE. Between the trimmed V and J ends, which lost 0 bases and 5 bases, there was a span of 15 bases. CDR3 residues: CASSLVAGLIDQPQHF. CDR3 nucleotide sequence: TGTGCCAGCAGCTTGGTTGCAGGGTTAATCGATCAGCCCCAGCATTTT.

The V call is TRBV7-9, the J call TRBJ1-4; D call uncertain. The V end was cut by 1 base, the J end by 2 bases, with 8 bases between. This CDR3 comprises 15 residues. Germline V CDR1 and CDR2: SEHNR, FQNEAQ (reference sequence). The CDR3 region is CASSLVGWTNEKLFF. The CDR3 region has the DNA TGTGCCAGCAGCTTAGTCGGTTGGACTAATGAAAAACTGTTTTTT.

This clone has a handful of counts. This chain connects TRBV29-1 to TRBJ1-2; D is undetermined. Trimming took 8 bases from V and 4 from J, leaving 17 bases between them. Germline V lookup: CDR1 SQVTM, CDR2 ANQGSEA. The CDR3 length is 13 residues. CDR3 region: CSTGRSGSYGYTF. CDR3 nucleotides: TGCAGCACCGGAAGGTCGGGGAGCTATGGCTACACCTTC.

Worth noting for this clone: Compared with germline, one end of the junction differs, possibly owing to a read error. The chain employs TRBV5-6 and TRBJ2-1; 8 nucleotides align to TRBD1. This CDR3 has 16 amino acids. Germline lookup yields CDR1 SGHDT and CDR2 YYEEEE. The CDR3 loop reads CASSLGRGHSHNEQFF. CDR3 bases: TGTGCCAGCAGTTTGGGCAGGGGGCACTCCCACAATGAGCAGTTCTTC.

The V gene is TRBV7-9, the J gene TRBJ2-1, with TRBD2 identical over 11 bases. Trimming removed 5 bases from V and 10 bases from J; junction bases left unmatched: 13. Per the germline V gene, CDR1 is SEHNR and CDR2 is FQNEAQ (reference sequence). The CDR3 length is 16 residues. The CDR3 protein is CASSRRIGLAGPEQFF. In DNA, the CDR3 is TGTGCCAGCAGCCGTCGAATCGGACTAGCGGGTCCCGAGCAGTTCTTC.

This chain joins TRBV4-1 and TRBJ1-2; 8 bases are a match to TRBD1. The junction had 5 bases not matched to a gene; V was cut back by 0 bases and J by 8 bases. CDR3 length equals 14 residues. Germline CDR1 MGHRA, CDR2 YSYEKL. Here the CDR3 DNA reads TGCGCCAGCAGCCAAGATATACGGACAGGGGGCTACACCTTC. Protein: CASSQDIRTGGYTF.

The rearrangement links TRBV10-3 to TRBJ2-3; D not resolved. V lost 6 bases to trimming and J lost 4 bases, with 5 bases between them. Germline values: CDR1 ENHRY, CDR2 SYGVKD. This CDR3 has 11 amino acids. CDR3 region: CAIRVADTQYF. The CDR3 DNA is TGTGCCATCAGAGTAGCAGATACGCAGTATTTT.

The V and J genes are TRBV5-5 and TRBJ2-2; D might be TRBD2 (6 bases). V dropped 4 bases and J dropped 5 bases, with 12 bases sitting between them. This CDR3 comprises 14 residues. Germline V gene lookup returns CDR1 SGHKS and CDR2 YYEKEE (reference sequence). The CDR3 DNA follows: TGTGCCAGCAGCCAGGGCGGGGAAACCGGGGAGCTGTTTTTT. Amino acids: CASSQGGETGELFF.

The V call is TRBV28, the J call TRBJ1-4, with D unresolved. Germline values: CDR1 MDHEN, CDR2 SYDVKM. CDR3 length: 13 amino acids. The V end was cut by 7 bases, the J end by 7 bases, with 13 bases between. The CDR3 spells CASTQTGSEKLFF. DNA of the CDR3: TGTGCCAGCACCCAGACCGGGTCTGAAAAACTGTTTTTT. Full variable domain (missing parts from reference TRBV28 and TRBJ1-4): DVKVTQSSRYLVKRTGEKVFLECVQDMDHENMFWYRQDPGLGLRLIYFSYDVKMKEKGDIPEGYSVSREKKERFSLILESASTNQTSMYLCASTQTGSEKLFFGSGTQLSVL.

The chain combines TRBV7-2 with TRBJ2-7, with D maybe TRBD2 (5 bases). Germline V gives CDR1 SGHTA, CDR2 FQGNSA. The CDR3 is 13 amino acids. V shed 0 bases and J shed 6 bases, with 9 bases lying between them. CDR3 DNA sequence: TGTGCCAGCAGCTTAGCGGACTTGCTCGAGCAGTACTTC. Its protein is CASSLADLLEQYF.

The V call is TRBV18, the J call TRBJ1-3; 7 bases align to TRBD1. CDR3 length: 13 residues. The germline V gene encodes CDR1 KGHSH and CDR2 LQKENI. The ends lost 5 bases at V and 8 bases at J; junction bases unmatched: 6. The CDR3 DNA sequence: TGTGCCAGCTCAATACAGGGGTCGGACACCATATATTTT. Its translation: CASSIQGSDTIYF. Together with reference TRBV18 and TRBJ1-3, the CDR3 gives the full variable domain: NAGVMQNPRHLVRRRGQEARLRCSPMKGHSHVYWYRQLPEEGLKFMVYLQKENIIDESGMPKERFSAEFPKEGPSILRIQQVVRGDSAAYFCASSIQGSDTIYFGEGSWLTVV.

The J gene is TRBJ1-4, the V gene TRBV18; D perhaps matches TRBD1 (6 bases). Per germline, CDR1 KGHSH and CDR2 LQKENI. This CDR3 contains 17 residues. V lost 4 bases to trimming and J lost 0 bases, with 15 bases between them. Written as DNA, the CDR3 is TGTGCCAGCTCACGGTACAGGGCCACTGCAACTAATGAAAAACTGTTTTTT. It translates to CASSRYRATATNEKLFF.

This rearrangement joins TRBV6-6 to TRBJ2-3; 7 nucleotides line up with TRBD2. V shed 2 bases and J 2 bases; nucleotides not matched to a gene: 7. CDR3 length equals 16 residues. The V gene's germline CDR1 is MNHNY and CDR2 SVGAGI (reference sequence). The CDR3 DNA reads as TGTGCCAGCAGTTACCTAGGGGCGGGGGACACAGATACGCAGTATTTT. Translating it yields CASSYLGAGDTDTQYF.